The rows below give T cell receptor beta chains drawn from one sample of a study of blood T cells in healthy people across ages. TCRdb redid the calling of the 5' RACE reads with MiXCR, one entry per CDR3 protein. The sample has 650,000 to 1,000,000 distinct CDR3 sequences, roughly 40% seen once. Source material: blood. These receptors originate from a man aged 18 to 30 in good health. CDR3s include the opening cysteine and the closing phenylalanine or tryptophan. A D gene is named only where the DNA matches it firmly. For some rows the clone size is stated as once, few or many, or as a class when expanded; others skip it.

TRBV27	-	-	TRBJ2-5	CASSLNGAQYF	TGTGCCAGCAGTTTGAATGGGGCCCAGTACTTC
TRBV4-1	-	-	TRBJ1-1	CASSQLRAGKSEAFF	TGCGCCAGCAGCCAACTTCGGGCGGGGAAGAGTGAAGCTTTCTTT
TRBV7-9	TRBD1	-	TRBJ1-1	CASSLELGQGAAGTEAFF	TGTGCCAGCAGCTTAGAATTGGGACAGGGGGCTGCCGGCACTGAAGCTTTCTTT
TRBV12-3/TRBV12-4	-	few	TRBJ2-7	CASSWGQGTPYNEQYF	TGTGCCAGCAGTTGGGGCCAGGGGACTCCCTACAATGAGCAGTACTTC
TRBV20-1	TRBD1	-	TRBJ1-2	CSASLTRTGGRYGYTF	TGCAGTGCTAGTCTGACCCGGACAGGCGGTCGCTATGGCTACACCTTC
TRBV7-2	-	-	TRBJ2-3	CASSPYQSGDTQYF	TGTGCCAGCAGCCCGTATCAATCCGGGGATACGCAGTATTTT
TRBV7-2	-	-	TRBJ2-1	CASSSRGYEFF	TGTGCCAGCAGCTCCCGGGGGTACGAGTTCTTC
TRBV20-1	-	-	TRBJ1-6	CSARGDTGPLHF	TGCAGTGCTAGAGGGGACACCGGACCCCTCCACTTT
TRBV7-9	-	-	TRBJ2-1	CASSFRVPRTSYNEQFF	TGTGCCAGCAGCTTTCGGGTTCCGCGGACGTCCTACAATGAGCAGTTCTTC
TRBV6-6	TRBD1	few	TRBJ2-7	CASSYVGQGLSYEQYF	TGTGCCAGCAGTTACGTTGGACAGGGCCTCTCCTACGAGCAGTACTTC
TRBV7-9	TRBD1	many	TRBJ2-1	CASSPGTGEVSYNEQFF	TGTGCCAGCAGCCCGGGGACAGGGGAGGTATCCTACAATGAGCAGTTCTTC
TRBV12-3/TRBV12-4	-	many	TRBJ2-1	CASTRGEISYNEQFF	TGTGCCAGCACCAGGGGGGAGATCTCCTACAATGAGCAGTTCTTC
TRBV24-1	-	many	TRBJ2-3	CATSEQITDTQYF	TGTGCCACCAGTGAACAGATCACAGATACGCAGTATTTT
TRBV6-6	TRBD2	-	TRBJ2-3	CASSYSMPSGSPDTQYF	TGTGCCAGCAGTTACTCGATGCCTAGCGGGAGCCCAGATACGCAGTATTTT
TRBV7-9	-	few	TRBJ2-5	CASSYLPVAVEETQYF	TGTGCCAGCAGCTATTTGCCCGTAGCGGTGGAAGAGACCCAGTACTTC